Below are 24 T cell receptor beta chains sequenced from a single sample in a study of monozygotic twins with inflammatory bowel disease. After re-calling the 5' RACE reads, TCRdb lists one entry per CDR3 protein, DNA absent. The table lists about 160,000 distinct CDR3 sequences. Sequencing was done on a sample of blood. Receptors were obtained from a human donor with ulcerative colitis or Crohn's disease, or a healthy co-twin of an affected twin (not recorded which).

The CDR3 loop is CASSYRMGADGYTF. The J gene is TRBJ1-2, the V gene TRBV11-2; TCRdb's D call of TRBD1 is untestable without DNA. The CDR3 contains 14 residues. The V gene's germline CDR1 is SGHAT and CDR2 FQNNGV.

This rearrangement joins TRBV20-1 to TRBJ2-1; TCRdb designates TRBD1, a call that cannot be tested without DNA. The germline CDR1 and CDR2 sequences are DFQATT and SNEGSKA (reference sequence). The CDR3 has 14 amino acids. The CDR3 is CSAPDRGPYNEQFF.

CDR3 loop: CASSQEGAVRSGGYTF. The chain recombines TRBV3-1 with TRBJ1-2; the D gene TCRdb calls, TRBD1, cannot be checked with no DNA. The CDR3 extends over 16 amino acids. CDR1 is LGHDT and CDR2 is YNNKEL in the germline V gene (reference sequence). The variable domain in full, completed from reference TRBV3-1 and TRBJ1-2, reads DTAVSQTPKYLVTQMGNDKSIKCEQNLGHDTMYWYKQDSKKFLKIMFSYNNKELIINETVPNRFSPKSPDKAHLNLHINSLELGDSAVYFCASSQEGAVRSGGYTFGSGTRLTVV.

The CDR3 reads CASSSIGGVYEQYF. This rearrangement joins TRBV11-2 to TRBJ2-7; TCRdb calls TRBD2, which cannot be checked without DNA. CDR1 SGHAT and CDR2 FQNNGV come from the germline V gene. The CDR3 is made up of 14 amino acids.

Here the CDR3 reads CASRRVGSNYGYTF. This chain uses TRBV2 with TRBJ1-2. CDR1 and CDR2 from the germline V gene are SNHLY and FYNNEI. The CDR3 extends over 14 amino acids. The whole variable domain, filled in from reference TRBV2 and TRBJ1-2, reads EPEVTQTPSHQVTQMGQEVILRCVPISNHLYFYWYRQILGQKVEFLVSFYNNEISEKSEIFDDQFSVERPDGSNFTLKIRSTKLEDSAMYFCASRRVGSNYGYTFGSGTRLTVV.

The V and J genes are TRBV30 and TRBJ2-5. CDR3 length: 11 residues. Germline-derived CDR1 and CDR2 are GTSNPN and SVGIG (reference sequence). CDR3 loop: CAWSYQETQYF.

V and J are TRBV3-1 and TRBJ2-1; TCRdb reports TRBD2, a call that lacks DNA to check it against. This CDR3 has 15 amino acids. Germline CDR1 LGHDT, CDR2 YNNKEL (reference sequence). CDR3: CASSSTSGSPNEQFF.

V and J are TRBV10-3 and TRBJ2-7; the D gene TCRdb calls, TRBD1, cannot be checked with no DNA. CDR1 and CDR2 (germline): ENHRY, SYGVKD. This CDR3 is 15 amino acids long. This chain's CDR3 is CAIRGTGGESYEQYF.

This chain uses TRBV5-4 with TRBJ2-3; as DNA is missing, the TRBD2 call by TCRdb cannot be tested. The CDR3 loop spans 16 amino acids. Germline CDR1 and CDR2: SGHNT and YYREEE (reference sequence). The CDR3 protein is CASSLDAGGPGDTQYF.

This sequence joins TRBV10-3 and TRBJ1-1. Germline assignment: CDR1 ENHRY and CDR2 SYGVKD. CDR3 length: 12 residues. CDR3 sequence: CAIRDSLAEAFF.

This chain's CDR3 is CASSPRDRGGEQYF. This chain joins TRBV9 and TRBJ2-7; no DNA is available, so the TRBD1 call from TCRdb remains unchecked. The CDR3 has 14 residues. Germline V gene sequence: CDR1 SGDLS, CDR2 YYNGEE.

The J gene is TRBJ2-2, the V gene TRBV5-1. CDR3 length: 15 residues. Germline CDR1 and CDR2: SGHRS and YFSETQ. The CDR3 reads CASSLRDGNTGELFF.

V gene TRBV27 combines with J gene TRBJ1-2. The CDR3 extends over 15 amino acids. Germline values: CDR1 MNHEY, CDR2 SMNVEV (reference sequence). CDR3 residues: CASTLDPISNYGYTF.

This chain links TRBV10-3 with TRBJ1-3; TCRdb's assignment of TRBD1 cannot be checked, as there is no DNA. Germline V gene data show CDR1 as ENHRY and CDR2 as SYGVKD. This CDR3 spans 16 amino acids. The CDR3 is CAIRGPGQGPGNTIYF.

The CDR3 spells CASRGTANTGELFF. This rearrangement joins TRBV2 to TRBJ2-2; TCRdb's D call, TRBD1, is unchecked because there is no DNA. The CDR3 runs to 14 residues. Germline V CDR1 and CDR2: SNHLY, FYNNEI.

The chain couples TRBV12-3 or TRBV12-4 to TRBJ2-1; absent DNA, TCRdb's TRBD2 call cannot be checked. The CDR3 length is 15 residues. The CDR3 sequence is CASSLGGRGYNEQFF.

This rearrangement joins TRBV6-1 to TRBJ1-1. CDR3 length: 14 residues. Per germline, CDR1 MNHNS and CDR2 SASEGT. This CDR3 reads CASSENAANTEAFF.

The CDR3 here is CAWRATGGNEQFF. The V call is TRBV30, the J call TRBJ2-1. CDR1 and CDR2 (germline): GTSNPN, SVGIG (reference sequence). The CDR3 totals 13 residues.

The rearrangement uses TRBV5-1 and TRBJ2-1. Germline CDR1 is SGHRS and CDR2 is YFSETQ. This CDR3 is 14 amino acids long. This CDR3 reads CASSLNSRNNEQFF.

The V and J genes are TRBV6-1 and TRBJ1-5. CDR3 length equals 14 residues. The germline gives CDR1 MNHNS, CDR2 SASEGT. CDR3 sequence: CASKFFSGNQPQHF.

The chain links TRBV4-3 to TRBJ1-4. This CDR3 has 14 amino acids. Germline V gene lookup returns CDR1 LGHNA and CDR2 YSLEER. CDR3 residues: CASSQSGTREKLFF.

This chain links TRBV4-3 with TRBJ1-1; TCRdb reports TRBD1, a call that lacks DNA to check it against. This CDR3 has 14 residues. The V gene's germline CDR1 is LGHNA and CDR2 YSLEER. CDR3 protein: CASSASRGNTEAFF.

This chain connects TRBV19 to TRBJ1-1. The CDR3 is made up of 12 amino acids. The germline V gene has CDR1 LNHDA and CDR2 SQIVND (reference sequence). The CDR3: CASSIVDTEAFF.

This chain connects TRBV20-1 to TRBJ2-1; as DNA is missing, the TRBD1 call by TCRdb cannot be tested. The CDR3 extends over 17 amino acids. The germline gives CDR1 DFQATT, CDR2 SNEGSKA (reference sequence). CDR3 region: CSARVVSQGTGNNEQFF.